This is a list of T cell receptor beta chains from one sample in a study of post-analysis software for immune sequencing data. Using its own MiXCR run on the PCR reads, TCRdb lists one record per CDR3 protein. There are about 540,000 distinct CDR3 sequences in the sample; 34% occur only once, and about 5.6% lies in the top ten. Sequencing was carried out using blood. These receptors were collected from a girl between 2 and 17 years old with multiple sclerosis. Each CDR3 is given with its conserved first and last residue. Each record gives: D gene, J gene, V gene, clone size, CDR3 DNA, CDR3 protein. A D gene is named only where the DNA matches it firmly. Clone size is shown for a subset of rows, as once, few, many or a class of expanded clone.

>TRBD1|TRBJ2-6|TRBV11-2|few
TGTGCCAGCAGCCGGACAGGGGGGCGACCTGGGGCCAACGTCCTGACTTTC
CASSRTGGRPGANVLTF
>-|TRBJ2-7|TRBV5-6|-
TGTGCCAGCAGCTTTAGCGCAGGGTACTACGAGCAGTACTTC
CASSFSAGYYEQYF
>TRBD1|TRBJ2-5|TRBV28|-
TGTGCCAGCAGTGTGGGACAGAGGGAGCAGTACTTC
CASSVGQREQYF
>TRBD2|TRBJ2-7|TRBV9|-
TGTGCCAGCAGCGTAGATGGGACTAGCCCCTACGAGCAGTACTTC
CASSVDGTSPYEQYF
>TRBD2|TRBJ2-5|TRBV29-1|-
TGCAGCGGGCGGCCACTAGCGGGGGGTCCGAACAATGAGCAGTACTTC
CSGRPLAGGPNNEQYF
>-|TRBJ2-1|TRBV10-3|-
TGTGCCATCAGTGGTGGGGCCGTGGATGAGCAGTTCTTC
CAISGGAVDEQFF
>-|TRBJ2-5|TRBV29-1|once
TGCAGCGTTGCACAGGAGGAAGAGATCCAGTACTTC
CSVAQEEEIQYF
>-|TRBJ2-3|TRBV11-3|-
TGTGCCAGCAGCTCCCGGGACAAACACTCTAGCACAGATACGCAGTATTTT
CASSSRDKHSSTDTQYF
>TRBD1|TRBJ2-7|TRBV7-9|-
TGTGCCAGCAGCCAAGGGACAGGGGACGGTTACTACGAGCAGTACTTC
CASSQGTGDGYYEQYF
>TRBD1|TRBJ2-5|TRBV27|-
TGTGCCAGCAGCACCCGGACAGGGGTCGAGACCCAGTACTTC
CASSTRTGVETQYF
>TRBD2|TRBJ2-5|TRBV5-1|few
TGCGCCAGCAGCTTGGACGGGACTAGTTCCGAGACCCAGTACTTC
CASSLDGTSSETQYF
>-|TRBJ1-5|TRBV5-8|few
TGTGCCAGCAACCCGAACACAGGGCGGCGCAATCAGCCCCAGCATTTT
CASNPNTGRRNQPQHF
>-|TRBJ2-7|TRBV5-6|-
TGTGCCAGCAGCTTGGGGCTACAAGTCTACGAGCAGTACTTC
CASSLGLQVYEQYF
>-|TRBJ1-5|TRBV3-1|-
TGTGCCAGCAGCCAGGGGGCTCGTCAGCCCCAGCATTTT
CASSQGARQPQHF
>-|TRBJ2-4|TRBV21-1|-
TGTGCCAGCAGCAACAGGGACGGGGTTTATAGGGGCAAAAACATTCAGTACTTC
CASSNRDGVYRGKNIQYF